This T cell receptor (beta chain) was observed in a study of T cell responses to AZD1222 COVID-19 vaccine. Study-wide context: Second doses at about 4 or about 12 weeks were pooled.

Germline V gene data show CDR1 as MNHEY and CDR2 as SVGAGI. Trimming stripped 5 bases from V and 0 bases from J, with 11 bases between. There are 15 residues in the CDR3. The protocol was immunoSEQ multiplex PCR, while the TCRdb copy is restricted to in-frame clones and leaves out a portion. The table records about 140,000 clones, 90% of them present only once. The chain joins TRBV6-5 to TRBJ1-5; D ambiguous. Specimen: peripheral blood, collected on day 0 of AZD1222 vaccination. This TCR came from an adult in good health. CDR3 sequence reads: CASSLLGVSNQPQHF. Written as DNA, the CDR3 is TGTGCCAGCAGTCTCCTCGGGGTTAGCAATCAGCCCCAGCATTTT.